This is a list of T cell receptor beta chains from one sample in a study of liver allograft versus peripheral blood T cells. TCRdb passed the reads through MiXCR, listing each CDR3 protein once. The sample lists over 10,000 distinct CDR3 sequences; under 20% were seen once. The receptors come from a human patient who had a liver transplant. Certain T cells may be donor cells from the graft. The CDR3 runs from the conserved cysteine through the conserved F or W.

>TRBJ2-1|TRBV14
CASSQLFGLAGVMSFNEQFF
>TRBJ2-7|TRBV29-1
CSGGQGGYEQYF
>-|TRBV24-1
CATSLDRVSEQYF
>TRBJ1-2|TRBV28
CASSLRDYGYTF
>TRBJ1-5|TRBV5-5
CASSFDSNQPQHF
>TRBJ1-1|TRBV18
CASSPGQVGSGEAFF
>TRBJ2-2|TRBV6-2/TRBV6-3
CASSLPGQSNTGELFF
>TRBJ2-1|TRBV6-1
CASSGTGTDEQFF
>TRBJ2-2|TRBV20-1
CSAVGGELFF
>TRBJ2-5|TRBV19
CASSISRAEGTQYF
>TRBJ2-1|TRBV7-2
CASREQGAQNEQFF
>TRBJ2-2|TRBV7-2
CASSLGGANTGELFF
>TRBJ2-1|TRBV20-1
CSATPPVRNYNEQFF
>TRBJ2-1|TRBV30
CAWMRAGVYQDEQFF
>TRBJ2-5|TRBV6-2/TRBV6-3
CASRRSIDIAQETQYF
>TRBJ1-1|TRBV9
CASSVGASNTEAFF
>TRBJ2-7|TRBV5-6
CASSLGPGTYEQYF
>TRBJ1-1|TRBV18
CASSPQTGYTEAFF
>TRBJ2-3|TRBV7-9
CASSLANTGRTDTQYF
>TRBJ2-1|TRBV20-1
CSARERYRGLSYNEQFF
>TRBJ2-3|TRBV7-2
CASSLVIGVSTDTQYF
>TRBJ2-7|TRBV28
CASSLRSGTGYPYEQYF
>TRBJ2-5|TRBV24-1
CATSDTGLAGGETQYF
>TRBJ1-2|TRBV20-1
CSARRRDRPYGYTF
>TRBJ2-2|TRBV3-1
CASSSWDRANTGELFF
>TRBJ1-2|TRBV20-1
CSARRTGDGYTF
>TRBJ2-5|TRBV6-5
CASTLSGSETQYF
>TRBJ2-5|TRBV12-3/TRBV12-4
CASSNWWTEPQETQYF
>TRBJ2-7|TRBV5-6
CASSLRQGGLFSYEQYF
>TRBJ2-7|TRBV6-6
CASSFGAPGTYEQYF
>TRBJ1-2|TRBV30
CAWRWGRGNYGYTF
>TRBJ2-1|TRBV20-1
CSARDGGGYNEQFF
>TRBJ1-4|TRBV28
CASSLLPGGEKLFF
>TRBJ1-1|TRBV18
CASSPIAGDTEAFF
>TRBJ1-4|TRBV15
CATSSGMLGNEKLFF
>TRBJ1-2|TRBV20-1
CSASFSGGAGYGYTF
>TRBJ2-7|TRBV7-9
CASSLIPSEGMANEQYF
>TRBJ2-1|TRBV28
CASRGLAGGSYNKQFF
>TRBJ2-3|TRBV12-3/TRBV12-4
CASSLWVPSGSRDTQYF
>TRBJ2-2|TRBV5-4
CASSLGGMDTGELFF
>TRBJ1-1|TRBV12-3/TRBV12-4
CASRADRAGLTEAFF
>TRBJ1-2|TRBV5-4
CASSSSNGVYYGYTF
>TRBJ2-5|TRBV11-1
CASSSGTGKETQYF
>TRBJ1-1|TRBV27
CASSFRASVETFF
>TRBJ2-1|TRBV29-1
CSVVIPGYNEQFF
>TRBJ2-7|TRBV18
CASSGDRYYEQYF
>TRBJ2-5|TRBV24-1
CATSDGYQETQYF
>TRBJ1-2|TRBV30
CAWSVYLPRGYGYTF
>TRBJ2-3|TRBV5-6
CASSRTPTDTQYF
>TRBJ1-5|TRBV28
CASSFSGQPQHF
>TRBJ1-5|TRBV6-6
CASSSGTGGFQPQHF
>TRBJ1-2|TRBV13
CASSLGRGQQVYGYTF